Below are 19 T cell receptor beta chains sequenced from a single sample in a study of T cells in Graves' hyperthyroidism and ophthalmopathy (dated 2019 in TCRdb). The library was built by means of multiplex PCR. The sequencing machine was an Illumina HiSeq 2000. TCR beta CDR3 regions were amplified from RNA transcripts. The first round of RT-PCR for the TCR CDR3 was performed with the HTBI primer set and the Qiagen OneStep RT-PCR kit. TCRdb cleaned the public reads at Q25 with fastp, built clones with MiXCR and kept in-frame beta chains. Each entry merges the rows of one CDR3 protein and shows their most common DNA and genes. This sample gives around 500,000 distinct CDR3 sequences in total; approximately 16% of them show up just once. The ten biggest clones cover 25% to 30% of the sample. Input material: blood. The source is a woman in her twenties or thirties with Graves' ophthalmopathy.

The J gene is TRBJ1-4, the V gene TRBV19; D call uncertain. The V gene lost 6 bases and the J gene lost 0 bases, with 23 bases spanning the gap. Germline V gene lookup returns CDR1 LNHDA and CDR2 SQIVND (reference sequence). This CDR3 has 19 amino acids. Here the CDR3 reads CASRTFHHASPATNEKLFF. The CDR3 DNA sequence: TGTGCCAGTAGAACTTTTCACCATGCAAGCCCAGCAACTAATGAAAAACTGTTTTTT.

At least ten counts were recorded for this clonotype. This sequence joins TRBV7-8 and TRBJ2-4; the D gene is possibly TRBD2 (7 bases). CDR3 length: 16 residues. V shed 5 bases and J shed 2 bases, with 16 bases lying between them. Germline CDR1 SGHVS, CDR2 FQNEAQ. The CDR3 is CASSLVPGGTKNIQYF. In DNA, the CDR3 is TGTGCCAGCAGCCTAGTTCCGGGGGGCACCAAAAACATTCAGTACTTC.

The table lists this clonotype with many counts. The CDR3 sequence is CASSLAAGGESLSYNEQFF. The CDR3 nucleotides are TGTGCCAGCAGCTTAGCGGCCGGCGGGGAATCGCTCTCCTACAATGAGCAGTTCTTC. The chain links TRBV7-8 to TRBJ2-1, with D possibly TRBD2 on 6 matching bases. Germline CDR1 SGHVS, CDR2 FQNEAQ. This CDR3 is built from 19 residues. Trimming removed 0 bases from V and 0 bases from J, with 18 bases in between.

The V gene is TRBV4-3, the J gene TRBJ1-6; TRBD1 matches 11 bases. With V trimmed by 4 bases and J by 2 bases, 10 bases remained unmatched. Per germline, CDR1 LGHNA and CDR2 YSLEER. There are 19 residues in the CDR3. The CDR3 loop reads CASSPAGQGVRTYNSPLHF. CDR3 in DNA: TGCGCCAGCAGCCCGGCGGGACAGGGGGTGAGGACCTATAATTCACCCCTCCACTTT.

This clonotype has a handful of counts. The chain couples TRBV20-1 to TRBJ1-4; D gene ambiguous. The CDR3 loop spans 11 amino acids. Looked up from germline, CDR1 is DFQATT and CDR2 is SNEGSKA (reference sequence). With 6 bases removed from V and 7 bases from J, the gap between germline ends came to 9 bases. The CDR3 is CSAPDFEKLFF. CDR3 sequence (DNA): TGCAGTGCCCCGGACTTTGAAAAACTGTTTTTT.

This clonotype has only a few counts. The chain joins TRBV6-2 or TRBV6-3 to TRBJ2-5, with 8 nucleotides matching TRBD1. This CDR3 has 15 amino acids. After removal of 7 bases from V and 2 bases from J, the junction contained 9 bases not matched to a gene. Looked up from germline, CDR1 is MNHEY and CDR2 is SVGEGT. DNA of the CDR3: TGTGCCAGCAAACGCTGGACAGGGACTCAAGAGACCCAGTACTTC. It specifies CASKRWTGTQETQYF.

This clonotype was seen once. The V and J genes are TRBV20-1 and TRBJ2-5; 11 bases map to TRBD2. The CDR3 totals 14 residues. Germline V CDR1 and CDR2: DFQATT, SNEGSKA (reference sequence). V lost 6 bases and J lost 3; bases outside the gene matches: 6. CDR3 residues: CSALAGGRKETQYF. The DNA for the CDR3 is TGCAGTGCGCTAGCGGGAGGAAGGAAAGAGACCCAGTACTTC.

The J gene is TRBJ2-3, the V gene TRBV5-1, with 13 nucleotides matching TRBD2. The CDR3 runs 18 residues. V shed 3 bases and J 4 bases; nucleotides not matched to a gene: 11. Germline V CDR1 and CDR2: SGHRS, YFSETQ. This chain's CDR3 is CASSSIGLAGAGSDTQYF. The CDR3 DNA sequence: TGCGCCAGCAGCTCGATAGGACTAGCGGGAGCCGGGTCAGATACGCAGTATTTT.

This clonotype was observed many times. The chain has TRBV28 and TRBJ2-3; possible D gene TRBD1, 6 bases. V was shortened by 5 bases and J by 2 bases, with 11 bases between the two germline ends. CDR1 and CDR2 from the germline V gene are MDHEN and SYDVKM. CDR3 length: 14 residues. As DNA, the CDR3 is TGTGCCAGCAGTATCACAGGGTTCACAGATACGCAGTATTTT. Translation gives CASSITGFTDTQYF.

This clonotype was seen at least ten times. The chain is built from TRBV12-3 or TRBV12-4 and TRBJ2-1; 11 bases line up with TRBD2. The CDR3 sequence is 16 residues long. J gave up 5 bases and V 6 bases, and 9 bases lay outside the gene matches. In DNA, the CDR3 is TGTGCCAGCAGCGAGACTAGCGGGAACCCCCACAATGAGCAGTTCTTC. This translates into CASSETSGNPHNEQFF.

This clonotype appeared a few times. The chain has TRBV7-9 and TRBJ1-1, with D perhaps TRBD1 (5 bases). The germline gives CDR1 SEHNR, CDR2 FQNEAQ (reference sequence). The CDR3 runs 16 residues. Between the trimmed V and J ends, which lost 2 bases and 0 bases, there was a span of 13 bases. The CDR3 loop is CASSLWVGALNTEAFF. The CDR3 DNA follows: TGTGCCAGCAGCTTATGGGTAGGGGCGTTGAACACTGAAGCTTTCTTT. Together with reference TRBV7-9 and TRBJ1-1, the CDR3 gives the full variable domain: DTGVSQNPRHKITKRGQNVTFRCDPISEHNRLYWYRQTLGQGPEFLTYFQNEAQLEKSRLLSDRFSAERPKGSFSTLEIQRTEQGDSAMYLCASSLWVGALNTEAFFGQGTRLTVV.

In its sample, this clonotype was seen many times. The V and J genes are TRBV2 and TRBJ2-1; 8 nucleotides agree with TRBD1. Germline CDR1 and CDR2: SNHLY and FYNNEI. CDR3 length: 13 residues. With V trimmed by 7 bases and J by 8 bases, 7 bases remained unmatched. The CDR3 nucleotides are TGTGCCAGCACCATGGACAGGGTCGATGAGCAGTTCTTC. It yields the protein CASTMDRVDEQFF.

This clonotype was seen many times. V gene TRBV30 combines with J gene TRBJ1-3, with 8 bases identical to TRBD1. The germline CDR1 and CDR2 sequences are GTSNPN and SVGIG (reference sequence). This CDR3 is 16 amino acids long. Trimming took 2 bases from V and 4 from J; bases not matched to a gene: 10. This CDR3 is CAWSSFRGRSGNTIYF. CDR3 nucleotide sequence: TGTGCCTGGAGTAGTTTCAGGGGGCGAAGCGGAAACACCATATATTTT.

The chain is built from TRBV7-9 and TRBJ2-1; 12 nucleotides agree with TRBD2. Germline lookup yields CDR1 SEHNR and CDR2 FQNEAQ (reference sequence). The J segment lost 9 bases and the V segment lost 2 bases, leaving 5 bases of the junction unmatched. This CDR3 is built from 15 residues. The CDR3 sequence: CASSLRLAGEGEQFF. As DNA, the CDR3 is TGTGCCAGCAGCTTAAGACTAGCGGGAGAAGGTGAGCAGTTCTTC.

This clonotype was counted between two and nine times. V gene TRBV7-8 combines with J gene TRBJ1-2, with D tentatively TRBD1 (5 bases). CDR1 is SGHVS, CDR2 FQNEAQ, per germline. V lost 1 base, J lost 13 bases, and 13 bases lay in between. The length of the CDR3 is 12 residues. This chain's CDR3 is CASSLGGPEATF. CDR3 bases: TGTGCCAGCAGCTTAGGGGGACCTGAGGCCACCTTC.

Points on this clonotype: A much larger clone lies one base from this, so it may be a read error. V is TRBV28 and J is TRBJ2-2; D may be TRBD2 (5 bases). The CDR3 has 13 amino acids. Per germline, CDR1 MDHEN and CDR2 SYDVKM. This chain's CDR3 is CASDVPNTGEPFF. CDR3 DNA sequence: TGTGCCAGCGACGTACCGAACACCGGGGAGCCGTTTTTT.

This chain uses TRBV7-9 with TRBJ2-7, with TRBD1 matching over 8 bases. CDR1 is SEHNR, CDR2 FQNEAQ, per germline (reference sequence). The V gene end was trimmed by 5 bases and the J gene end by 7 bases; junction bases not matched to a gene: 13. The length of the CDR3 is 15 residues. The CDR3 coding sequence is TGTGCCAGCAGCCCAGGCCAGGGGGCGCGGTATGAGCAGTACTTC. The encoded protein is CASSPGQGARYEQYF. The whole variable domain, remainder taken from reference TRBV7-9 and TRBJ2-7, is DTGVSQNPRHKITKRGQNVTFRCDPISEHNRLYWYRQTLGQGPEFLTYFQNEAQLEKSRLLSDRFSAERPKGSFSTLEIQRTEQGDSAMYLCASSPGQGARYEQYFGPGTRLTVT.

The chain recombines TRBV27 with TRBJ2-4; 9 bases are shared with TRBD1. The CDR3 is made up of 16 amino acids. Germline V CDR1 and CDR2: MNHEY, SMNVEV (reference sequence). V shed 4 bases and J 3 bases; nucleotides not matched to a gene: 7. CDR3 bases: TGTGCCAGCAGTTATCTGACAGGGGGAAACAAAAACATTCAGTACTTC. Encoded protein: CASSYLTGGNKNIQYF.

In this sample, this clonotype turned up a few times. The chain employs TRBV11-2 and TRBJ2-5, with 7 bases that match TRBD1. The trim removed 2 bases at V and 3 bases at J, leaving 6 bases unmatched. This CDR3 region has 15 residues. In germline, CDR1 is SGHAT, CDR2 FQNNGV. The CDR3 region has the DNA TGTGCCAGCAGCTTATTAGACAGGGTCAAAGAGACCCAGTACTTC. As protein: CASSLLDRVKETQYF.